The 26 T cell receptor beta chains reported below all come from one sample, sequenced in a study of cytomegalovirus exposure and HLA in healthy donors. The PCR used 60 Vbeta and 13 Jbeta primers. Sequencing used immunoSEQ multiplex PCR; TCRdb keeps in-frame clones, though not all of them. The table has fewer than 200,000 clones, roughly 87% seen once. Sequencing was carried out using PBMCs. The origin of the receptors is a girl less than two years old in good health and CMV-seronegative.

The chain uses TRBV4-1 and TRBJ2-5; 11 nucleotides match TRBD2. This CDR3 has 18 residues. From germline, CDR1 is MGHRA and CDR2 YSYEKL. Trimming removed 0 bases from V and 4 bases from J; junction bases left unmatched: 10. CDR3 DNA: TGCGCCAGCAGCCAAGATCGGGTAGCGGGGGGGCGGGGAGAGACCCAGTACTTC. Translation: CASSQDRVAGGRGETQYF.

The genes are TRBV10-3 and TRBJ2-7, with 9 bases identical to TRBD2. The CDR3 loop spans 12 amino acids. V was clipped by 6 bases and J by 3 bases; unmatched bases: 0. Per germline, CDR1 ENHRY and CDR2 SYGVKD. The CDR3 sequence: CAIRTSGYEQYF. The DNA for the CDR3 is TGTGCCATCAGGACTAGCGGCTACGAGCAGTACTTC.

The chain combines TRBV19 with TRBJ1-1; TRBD1 agrees at 7 bases. Germline assignment: CDR1 LNHDA and CDR2 SQIVND (reference sequence). The junction had 3 bases not matched to a gene; V was cut back by 4 bases and J by 1 base. The length of the CDR3 is 14 residues. The CDR3 region is CASSKGAQNTEAFF. In nucleotides, the CDR3 is TGTGCCAGTAGTAAGGGGGCGCAGAACACTGAAGCTTTCTTT.

This clone was counted a few times. The rearrangement uses TRBV6-5 and TRBJ1-1; unclear D gene. Trimming removed 2 bases from V and 4 bases from J, with 14 bases in between. CDR3 length equals 15 residues. Looked up from germline, CDR1 is MNHEY and CDR2 is SVGAGI. The CDR3, as DNA: TGTGCCAGCAGTTACAGCGCGATAGCTAGCACTGAAGCTTTCTTT. Translation gives CASSYSAIASTEAFF.

This chain links TRBV7-6 with TRBJ1-4; D may be TRBD1 (5 bases). The CDR3 has 13 residues. V lost 10 bases and J 7 bases, leaving 16 bases between the germline ends. The germline CDR1 and CDR2 sequences are SGHVS and FNYEAQ. CDR3 region: CATEPPDSEKLFF. CDR3 bases: TGTGCCACCGAACCCCCTGACAGTGAAAAACTGTTTTTT.

This chain uses TRBV7-9 with TRBJ2-5, with 7 bases lining up with TRBD2. Per the germline V gene, CDR1 is SEHNR and CDR2 is FQNEAQ (reference sequence). The CDR3 spans 15 residues. V lost 2 bases, J lost 2 bases, and 5 bases stayed unmatched. The CDR3 loop is CASSLTGGGQETQYF. The CDR3, as DNA: TGTGCCAGCAGCTTAACTGGGGGGGGACAAGAGACCCAGTACTTC.

The rearrangement links TRBV2 to TRBJ2-6; D is possibly TRBD2 (5 bases). Germline-derived CDR1 and CDR2 are SNHLY and FYNNEI. CDR3 length: 14 residues. Deletions cut 7 bases from V and 4 bases from J, with 11 bases between. The CDR3 loop reads CASIPRGGANVLTF. DNA for the CDR3: TGTGCCAGCATCCCCCGGGGAGGGGCCAACGTCCTGACTTTC.

V and J are TRBV6-5 and TRBJ2-1, with 7 bases that match TRBD1. The length of the CDR3 is 15 residues. Looked up from germline, CDR1 is MNHEY and CDR2 is SVGAGI. Unmatched junction bases numbered 1, after V lost 0 bases and J lost 2 bases. The CDR3 DNA sequence: TGTGCCAGCAGTTACTCAGGACAGGCCTACAATGAGCAGTTCTTC. Protein sequence: CASSYSGQAYNEQFF.

The chain has TRBV10-3 and TRBJ2-7; D call uncertain. Germline lookup yields CDR1 ENHRY and CDR2 SYGVKD. V lost 3 bases to trimming and J lost 5 bases, with 17 bases between them. The CDR3 has 15 residues. The CDR3 here is CAISETVVGNHEQYF. The CDR3 DNA reads as TGTGCCATCAGTGAAACGGTGGTCGGTAACCACGAGCAGTACTTC.

This rearrangement joins TRBV18 to TRBJ1-2, with D unclear. Germline lookup yields CDR1 KGHSH and CDR2 LQKENI. V lost 2 bases, J lost 4 bases, and 11 bases lay in between. CDR3 length: 14 amino acids. The CDR3 region has the DNA TGTGCCAGCTCACCAGTCAGAAACCGCTATGGCTACACCTTC. It encodes CASSPVRNRYGYTF.

The rearrangement uses TRBV7-3 and TRBJ2-7, with TRBD2 matching over 13 bases. The CDR3 is made up of 17 amino acids. Germline V gives CDR1 SGHTA, CDR2 FQGTGA. Trimming at V came to 1 base and at J to 3 bases, leaving 6 bases not matched to a gene. The CDR3 coding sequence is TGTGCCAGCAGCTTAAAGAGCGGGACTAGCGGGATCTACGAGCAGTACTTC. It is translated as CASSLKSGTSGIYEQYF.

The DNA of the CDR3 is TGTGCCAGCAGTCGGGAGGGGGGTTTTGGCTACACCTTC. Translation gives CASSREGGFGYTF. The chain is built from TRBV6-5 and TRBJ1-2; maybe TRBD1 (6 bases). The CDR3 contains 13 residues. From germline, CDR1 is MNHEY and CDR2 SVGAGI. Between the trimmed V and J ends, which lost 5 bases and 7 bases, there was a span of 14 bases.

This chain connects TRBV16 to TRBJ1-1; a possible D gene is TRBD1 (6 bases). Germline CDR1 reads KGHSY; CDR2 reads FQNENV. V shed 8 bases and J shed 0 bases, with 16 bases lying between them. This CDR3 is built from 15 residues. CDR3 loop: CASRGVDRMNTEAFF. DNA for the CDR3: TGTGCCAGCCGTGGGGTTGACAGGATGAACACTGAAGCTTTCTTT.

The chain is built from TRBV7-6 and TRBJ2-6; D is unresolved. V shed 2 bases and J shed 2 bases, with 7 bases lying between them. The CDR3 contains 15 residues. CDR1 and CDR2 (germline): SGHVS, FNYEAQ. The CDR3: CASSLSQTGANVLTF. For the CDR3, the DNA is TGTGCCAGCAGCTTAAGCCAAACTGGGGCCAACGTCCTGACTTTC.

The V gene is TRBV6-1, the J gene TRBJ2-4; D perhaps matches TRBD1 (6 bases). The germline gives CDR1 MNHNS, CDR2 SASEGT. V lost 3 bases, J lost 8 bases, and 11 bases lay in between. The CDR3 spans 13 residues. In DNA, the CDR3 is TGTGCCAGCAGTGACAGGGGCAGCGACATTCAGTACTTC. It codes for CASSDRGSDIQYF.

The table lists this clone with a count of one. The chain combines TRBV7-7 with TRBJ2-1; the match to TRBD2 covers 11 bases. The germline CDR1 and CDR2 sequences are SSHAT and FNYEAQ (reference sequence). Trimming cost V 1 base and J 5 bases; bases outside gene matches: 1. The CDR3 totals 15 residues. The CDR3 is CASSLGLAGNNEQFF. The DNA of the CDR3 is TGTGCCAGCAGCTTAGGACTAGCGGGAAACAATGAGCAGTTCTTC.

This sequence joins TRBV9 and TRBJ2-3; TRBD2 matches 7 bases. The CDR3 extends over 17 amino acids. The germline V gene has CDR1 SGDLS and CDR2 YYNGEE. Trimming took 3 bases from V and 2 from J; bases not matched to a gene: 12. CDR3 in amino acids: CASSATPGLGPTDTQYF. The CDR3 bases are TGTGCCAGCAGCGCCACTCCCGGACTAGGCCCCACAGATACGCAGTATTTT.

The chain employs TRBV5-4 and TRBJ2-5; perhaps TRBD2 as D (6 bases). Germline loops: CDR1 SGHNT, CDR2 YYREEE (reference sequence). The CDR3 totals 15 residues. The germline V and J ends were trimmed by 6 bases and 4 bases, with 19 bases remaining between them. The CDR3 bases are TGTGCCAGCATCGGGAGAGGGGCCGAGGGAGAGACCCAGTACTTC. It yields the protein CASIGRGAEGETQYF.

The chain recombines TRBV7-3 with TRBJ2-2; the match to TRBD2 covers 14 bases. CDR3 length: 18 amino acids. Losses at the gene ends were 1 base for V and 3 bases for J; bases not matched to a gene: 4. Looked up from germline, CDR1 is SGHTA and CDR2 is FQGTGA. Written as DNA, the CDR3 is TGTGCCAGCAGCTTAAATAGGACTAGCGGGGGGCACACCGGGGAGCTGTTTTTT. Translated, it gives CASSLNRTSGGHTGELFF.

This chain links TRBV7-2 with TRBJ2-7; 9 bases are shared with TRBD2. Germline values: CDR1 SGHTA, CDR2 FQGNSA. V was clipped by 8 bases and J by 0 bases; unmatched bases: 8. The CDR3 sequence is 15 residues long. CDR3 DNA: TGTGCCAGCGCAGGGAGGACTAGCGACTCCTACGAGCAGTACTTC. Protein: CASAGRTSDSYEQYF.

The J gene is TRBJ1-6, the V gene TRBV6-5; possibly TRBD1 for D (6 bases). Germline values: CDR1 MNHEY, CDR2 SVGAGI. CDR3 length: 16 amino acids. The V end was cut by 0 bases, the J end by 4 bases, with 10 bases between. CDR3 sequence (DNA): TGTGCCAGCAGTTACTCTTCAGGGGCGTATAATTCACCCCTCCACTTT. It yields the protein CASSYSSGAYNSPLHF.

The genes are TRBV6-1 and TRBJ2-5; TRBD2 matches 10 bases. The CDR3 has 15 amino acids. Germline V gene data show CDR1 as MNHNS and CDR2 as SASEGT. V gave up 6 bases and J gave up 2 bases; unmatched junction bases: 6. This chain's CDR3 is CASRRLAGEQETQYF. The CDR3 nucleotides read TGTGCCAGCAGGAGACTAGCGGGCGAGCAAGAGACCCAGTACTTC.

This clone has a single count. The chain combines TRBV10-3 with TRBJ2-2, with a possible D match to TRBD2 (7 bases). The germline gives CDR1 ENHRY, CDR2 SYGVKD. The ends were cut back, 8 bases at V and 5 bases at J, with 15 bases in the middle. This CDR3 region has 14 residues. The CDR3 is CAIPRGAGTGELFF. As DNA, the CDR3 is TGTGCCATCCCCCGGGGGGCAGGAACCGGGGAGCTGTTTTTT.

V and J are TRBV7-2 and TRBJ2-7, with 9 nucleotides matching TRBD1. CDR1 and CDR2 (germline): SGHTA, FQGNSA. The junction had 14 bases not matched to a gene; V was cut back by 2 bases and J by 0 bases. The CDR3 is 19 residues long. DNA of the CDR3: TGTGCCAGCAGCTTAAGGGCCGGGACAGGGCGATTGGGCTCCTACGAGCAGTACTTC. Amino acids: CASSLRAGTGRLGSYEQYF. The entire variable domain, with the rest obtained from reference TRBV7-2 and TRBJ2-7, is as follows: GAGVSQSPSNKVTEKGKDVELRCDPISGHTALYWYRQSLGQGLEFLIYFQGNSAPDKSGLPSDRFSAERTGGSVSTLTIQRTQQEDSAVYLCASSLRAGTGRLGSYEQYFGPGTRLTVT.

The chain links TRBV6-6 to TRBJ2-1, with TRBD2 identical over 9 bases. CDR3 length: 15 residues. The junction had 18 bases not matched to a gene; V was cut back by 8 bases and J by 13 bases. In germline, CDR1 is MNHNY, CDR2 SVGAGI (reference sequence). The CDR3 here is CASVQPWRGGLRQFF. Here the CDR3 DNA reads TGTGCCAGCGTCCAACCCTGGCGGGGGGGCCTTAGACAGTTCTTC.

Concerning this clone itself: Mismatch with germline at one junction end may stem from a read error. The chain joins TRBV7-9 to TRBJ2-6; TRBD1 agrees at 8 bases. From germline, CDR1 is SEHNR and CDR2 FQNEAQ (reference sequence). The CDR3 sequence is 17 residues long. This CDR3 is CSSSLRDRGTGANVLTF. CDR3 nucleotides: TGTTCCAGCAGCTTGAGAGACAGGGGAACTGGGGCCAACGTCCTGACTTTC.